The entry below gives a single T cell receptor beta chain sequence along with its context. These data belong to a study of blood T cell repertoires in COVID-19. Study background: The study drew acute and convalescent COVID-19 samples from the United States, Italy and Spain. PBMCs, B-cell-depleted T cells, or T cells provided the cDNA or gDNA that made up the material.

Original handling: Nucleated cell number was recorded as an estimate derived from reference gene primer amplification. TCRdb's table, derived via immunoSEQ multiplex PCR, lists solely in-frame clones and lacks some. The V and J calls and clone size are taken from that table; D and trimming were inferred from the DNA. The sample lists approximately 170,000 clones; 85% to 90% were seen once. V lost 5 bases to trimming and J lost 7 bases, with 15 bases between them. The CDR3 runs to 13 residues. Germline lookup yields CDR1 SGHAT and CDR2 FQNNGV. The rearrangement uses TRBV11-2 and TRBJ2-7, with D possibly being TRBD2 (5 bases). This TCR came from a man in his fifties or sixties who had recovered from COVID-19. The specimen was peripheral blood. Here the CDR3 reads CASSKPGSREQYF. The CDR3 bases are TGTGCCAGCAGCAAGCCGGGGTCAAGGGAGCAGTACTTC.